The clone carrying this TCR beta chain was seen a handful of times. Its specificity is not known. The data belong to a study of PD-1 blockade in classical Hodgkin lymphoma. Every patient was affected by relapse after autologous stem cell transplantation, while exposure to brentuximab vedotin was not uniform. Clones were read by immunoSEQ multiplex PCR, and TCRdb kept only the in-frame ones, dropping some. The sample carries tens of thousands of clones, about two thirds recorded once. V lost 5 bases, J lost 10 bases, and 8 bases stayed unmatched. The length of the CDR3 is 15 residues. Germline CDR1 MNHEY, CDR2 SMNVEV (reference sequence). General study results and limits: Patients with a complete response exhibited baseline diversity comparable to newly diagnosed patients. Healthy donors were reported to have higher baseline TCR diversity than newly diagnosed patients.

The material was peripheral blood mononuclear cells (PBMCs), obtained at baseline. The TCR sequence derives from a human donor with classical Hodgkin lymphoma. The V gene is TRBV27, the J gene TRBJ1-6; 10 bases are a match to TRBD1. The CDR3 sequence is CASSLRTGGQSPLHF. The CDR3 coding sequence is TGTGCCAGCAGTCTTAGGACAGGGGGACAGTCACCCCTCCACTTT.